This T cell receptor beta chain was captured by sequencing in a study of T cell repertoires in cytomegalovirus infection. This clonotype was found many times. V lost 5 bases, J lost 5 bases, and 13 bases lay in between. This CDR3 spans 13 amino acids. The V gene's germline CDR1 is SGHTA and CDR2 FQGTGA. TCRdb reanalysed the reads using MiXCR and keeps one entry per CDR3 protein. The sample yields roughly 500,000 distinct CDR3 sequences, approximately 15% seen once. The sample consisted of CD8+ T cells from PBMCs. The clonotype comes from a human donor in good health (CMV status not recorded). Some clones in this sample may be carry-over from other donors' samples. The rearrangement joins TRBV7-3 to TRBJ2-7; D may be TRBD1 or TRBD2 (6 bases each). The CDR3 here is CASSLAGGHEQYF. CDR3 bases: TGTGCCAGCAGCCTGGCCGGGGGCCACGAGCAGTACTTC.